The rows below give T cell receptor beta chains drawn from one sample of a study of control samples from healthy donors and cancer patients. Clones were read by immunoSEQ multiplex PCR, and TCRdb kept only the in-frame ones, dropping some. The sample consists of about 170,000 clones, roughly 93% of them appearing once. Material: blood. Source of these receptors: a woman in her fifties or sixties in good health. Each CDR3 is given with its conserved first and last residue. D genes are given only for firm matches. The size of a clone is reported for some rows only, either as once, few or many, or as a class for expanded clones.

clone_size,d_call,v_call,j_call,cdr3_nt,cdr3_aa
-,-,TRBV2,TRBJ1-5,TGTGCCAGCAGTTCGACCCCCCCGCGGAATAGCAATCAGCCCCAGCATTTT,CASSSTPPRNSNQPQHF
-,TRBD1,TRBV25-1,TRBJ1-6,TGTGCCAGCAGTGAACGGAGGGGGCTGAATTCACCCCTCCACTTT,CASSERRGLNSPLHF
few,-,TRBV19,TRBJ1-5,TGTGCCAGTAGTATGGGTAGGGCTTATCAGCCCCAGCATTTT,CASSMGRAYQPQHF
-,TRBD1,TRBV6-6,TRBJ1-5,TGTGCCAGCAGTCAGCGAGGGGGAGACAGGGTAGGGAATCAGCCCCAGCATTTT,CASSQRGGDRVGNQPQHF
-,TRBD2,TRBV6-1,TRBJ2-3,TGTGCCAGCAGTGTCGGGACTAGCGTGGACACAGATACGCAGTATTTT,CASSVGTSVDTDTQYF
-,-,TRBV7-9,TRBJ2-7,TGTGCCAGCAGCGCCAGCTCCTACGAGCAGTACTTC,CASSASSYEQYF
-,-,TRBV15,TRBJ1-4,TGTGCCACCAGAGACGGGAGGGGCGGGAACGTTAATGAAAAACTGTTTTTT,CATRDGRGGNVNEKLFF
-,-,TRBV5-1,TRBJ1-2,TGCGCCAGCAGCTTGGGCCAGGGACTTGGTGGCTACACCTTC,CASSLGQGLGGYTF
-,-,TRBV7-2,TRBJ1-5,TGTGCCAGCAGCTCGGGCCTGACCGATAGCAATCAGCCCCAGCATTTT,CASSSGLTDSNQPQHF
-,TRBD2,TRBV5-4,TRBJ2-2,TGTGCCAGCAGCTTGGAGGGACTAGCGGGGGGAAGGACCGGGGAGCTGTTTTTT,CASSLEGLAGGRTGELFF
-,-,TRBV19,TRBJ2-4,TGTGCCAGTAGTATCCTCCGCCCACAGGCCAAAAACATTCAGTACTTC,CASSILRPQAKNIQYF
-,-,TRBV7-9,TRBJ2-3,TGTGCCAGCAGCTTAGTTTTGATGGGCAGGGGATATACGCAGTATTTT,CASSLVLMGRGYTQYF
-,-,TRBV18,TRBJ2-6,TGTGCCAGCTCCGATCAGGGATCCGGGGCCAACGTCCTGACTTTC,CASSDQGSGANVLTF
-,TRBD2,TRBV30,TRBJ2-1,TGTGCCTGGGCCCGGGGGGTCCCGGCGGTCCGCTTCTTC,CAWARGVPAVRFF
-,-,TRBV5-1,TRBJ2-2,TGCGCCAGCAGCGCGACCGGGGAGCTGTTTTTT,CASSATGELFF
-,-,TRBV2,TRBJ1-1,TGTGCCAGCACCTGGTCCAAGAATCTGAACACTGAAGCTTTCTTT,CASTWSKNLNTEAFF
-,-,TRBV5-5,TRBJ2-7,TGTGCCAGCAGCTTTTTGGCAGGGTCGACCTACGAGCAGTACTTC,CASSFLAGSTYEQYF
-,-,TRBV12-3/TRBV12-4,TRBJ1-1,TGTGCCAGCAGTTACCGTTCGACTGAAGCTTTCTTT,CASSYRSTEAFF
-,-,TRBV5-1,TRBJ1-3,TGCGCCAGCAGCTTGTCCCCGGTGGGCTCTGGAAACACCATATATTTT,CASSLSPVGSGNTIYF
once,-,TRBV9,TRBJ2-6,TGTGCCAGCAGCGTGTACTCTGGGGCCAACGTCCTGACTTTC,CASSVYSGANVLTF
-,-,TRBV7-2,TRBJ1-2,TGTGCCAGCAGCTCCTATCACGTAATCAATGGCCACACCTTC,CASSSYHVINGHTF
once,TRBD1,TRBV18,TRBJ1-1,TGTGCCAGCTCACCAATGACAGGGGGGAACACTGAAGCTTTCTTT,CASSPMTGGNTEAFF
-,-,TRBV11-2,TRBJ1-2,TGTGCCAGCAGCTTTCAGGTCACTAACTATGGCTACACCTTC,CASSFQVTNYGYTF
-,-,TRBV4-1,TRBJ1-1,TGCGCCAGCAGCCAAGAACCCGAGGGTTACACTGAAGCTTTCTTT,CASSQEPEGYTEAFF
-,-,TRBV15,TRBJ2-1,TGTGCCACCAGCAGAGAGGGGGGGGCCGGGTTCTTC,CATSREGGAGFF
-,-,TRBV18,TRBJ2-5,TGTGCCAGCTCACCACGGACTCAAGAGACCCAGTACTTC,CASSPRTQETQYF
-,TRBD1,TRBV6-1,TRBJ1-6,TGTGCCAGCAGTGAATCAGGGGGCTATTCACCCCTCCACTTT,CASSESGGYSPLHF
-,TRBD1,TRBV12-3/TRBV12-4,TRBJ2-2,TGTGCCACCAGACAGGGATTCACCGGGGAGCTGTTTTTT,CATRQGFTGELFF